This is a list of T cell receptor beta chains from one sample in a study of blood T cell repertoires in COVID-19. Measured with immunoSEQ multiplex PCR; TCRdb has only the in-frame clones, and not every one. In the table there are some 97,000 clones, 70% to 90% of which are singletons. The sequencing sample was made of peripheral blood. The receptors here all came from a human donor in a cohort sampled during active COVID-19. CDR3s include the opening cysteine and the closing phenylalanine or tryptophan. Fields, in order: clone size, D gene, J gene, V gene, CDR3 DNA, CDR3 protein. A D gene is named only where the DNA matches it firmly. Part of the rows lack a size; the others show once, few, many or a class for expanded clones.

>-|TRBD2|TRBJ2-7|TRBV19
TGTGCCAGTAGTATAACACGGGGGGTTGCCTACGAGCAGTACTTC
CASSITRGVAYEQYF
>-|-|TRBJ2-3|TRBV7-9
TGTGCCAGCAGCGCCCCTATTGCAGATACGCAGTATTTT
CASSAPIADTQYF
>-|TRBD1|TRBJ2-3|TRBV20-1
TGCAGTGCTAGTCGGGGACAGGGGGAAGATACGCAGTATTTT
CSASRGQGEDTQYF
>-|TRBD1|TRBJ2-2|TRBV7-8
TGTGCCAGCAGCCAACTTACATGGGGACAGGGGCGCCCCATCTCCCTGAACACCGGGGAGCTGTTTTTT
CASSQLTWGQGRPISLNTGELFF
>-|-|TRBJ1-2|TRBV28
TGTGCCAGCAGTTTGCAGGGTACCTATGGCTACACCTTC
CASSLQGTYGYTF
>-|TRBD2|TRBJ2-2|TRBV5-1
TGCGCCAGCAGAAAGCGGGGAGACACCGGGGAGCTGTTTTTT
CASRKRGDTGELFF
>-|-|TRBJ2-2|TRBV7-9
TGTGCCAGCAGCTCCCGGAGGGGCGTGGGCGGGGAGCTGTTTTTT
CASSSRRGVGGELFF
>-|-|TRBJ2-3|TRBV5-1
TGCGCCAGCAGCTTGGGCGGAGGTGCAGATACGCAGTATTTT
CASSLGGGADTQYF
>-|TRBD2|TRBJ2-7|TRBV5-1
TGCGCCAGCAGTTTCGCTAGCGGGAGTTCCTACGAGCAGTACTTC
CASSFASGSSYEQYF
>-|-|TRBJ2-1|TRBV28
TGTGCCAGCAGCTCCGGAGGAGTCAATGAGCAGTTCTTC
CASSSGGVNEQFF
>-|-|TRBJ2-1|TRBV7-2
TGTGCCAGCAGCTGGGGCTGGGGGCCGAGCAATGAGCAGTTCTTC
CASSWGWGPSNEQFF
>-|TRBD2|TRBJ2-3|TRBV5-1
TGCGCCAGCAGCGAGGGACTAGCGGGGTATACGCAGTATTTT
CASSEGLAGYTQYF
>-|-|TRBJ1-4|TRBV3-1/TRBV3-2
TGTGCCAGCAGCCAAGATCCCACAGAGAATGAAAAACTGTTTTTT
CASSQDPTENEKLFF
>-|-|TRBJ2-5|TRBV5-1
TGCGCCAGCAGCTTGTGGGGCTTGGGCGTGACTGAAGAGACCCAGTACTTC
CASSLWGLGVTEETQYF
>-|TRBD1|TRBJ2-3|TRBV7-3
TGTGCCAGCAGCCCGGGACAGCACACAGATACGCAGTATTTT
CASSPGQHTDTQYF
>-|-|TRBJ1-3|TRBV2
TGTGCCAGCAGTGAAGACAGGGCTGGAAACACCATATATTTT
CASSEDRAGNTIYF
>-|TRBD1|TRBJ1-3|TRBV7-8
TGTGCCAGCAGCGCACAGGGGGCATCGTACACCATATATTTT
CASSAQGASYTIYF
>-|-|TRBJ1-1|TRBV6-5
TGTGCCAGCAGTTACTCCACAGCTATGAACACTGAAGCTTTCTTT
CASSYSTAMNTEAFF
>-|TRBD1|TRBJ2-7|TRBV28
TGTGCCAGCAGTTTAACTCACAGGGGAGCCGAGCAGTACTTC
CASSLTHRGAEQYF
>-|TRBD1|TRBJ1-1|TRBV5-1
TGCGCCAGCGGCCCCGGACAGGTTCGGACTGAAGCTTTCTTT
CASGPGQVRTEAFF
>-|TRBD2|TRBJ2-1|TRBV6-1
TGTGCCAGCAGTGAACTCTTTTGGGGTAGCGGGAGGAATAATGAGCAGTTCTTC
CASSELFWGSGRNNEQFF
>-|TRBD2|TRBJ2-7|TRBV10-2
TGCGCCAGCAGTTTTTCTAGCGGGGACCGCTCCTACGAGCAGTACTTC
CASSFSSGDRSYEQYF
>-|TRBD1|TRBJ1-1|TRBV2
TGTGCCAGCAGTGCCCTTGGGACAGGGGGCACTGAAGCTTTCTTT
CASSALGTGGTEAFF
>-|TRBD1|TRBJ1-5|TRBV6-5
TGTGCCAGCAGGGACAGGGGTAATCAGCCCCAGCATTTT
CASRDRGNQPQHF
>-|-|TRBJ1-1|TRBV19
TGTGCCAGTAGTTTACAGGGAATGAACACTGAAGCTTTCTTT
CASSLQGMNTEAFF
>-|TRBD1|TRBJ2-1|TRBV6-4
TGTGCCAGCAGCCCGGGACAGGGGGGAAATGAGCAGTTCTTC
CASSPGQGGNEQFF
>-|-|TRBJ2-7|TRBV7-2
TGTGCCAGCAGCTATAGGCTCCTTGAGGGCTACGAGCAGTACTTC
CASSYRLLEGYEQYF
>once|TRBD1|TRBJ2-3|TRBV9
TGTGCCAGCAGCGTTGGGGACAGGGGGCTCCCTAGCACAGATACGCAGTATTTT
CASSVGDRGLPSTDTQYF
>-|-|TRBJ1-1|TRBV9
TGTGCCAGCAGCAGGGGTTCGAACACTGAAGCTTTCTTT
CASSRGSNTEAFF
>few|TRBD1|TRBJ1-2|TRBV5-1
TGCGCCAGCAGCTACGACAGGGCCGGCGGCTACACCTTC
CASSYDRAGGYTF
>-|TRBD2|TRBJ2-3|TRBV28
TGTGCCAGCAGGTGGACTAGCGGGATAGCTGATACGCAGTATTTT
CASRWTSGIADTQYF
>-|-|TRBJ1-5|TRBV4-1
TGCGCCAGCAGCCTCCCGAATCAGCCCCAGCATTTT
CASSLPNQPQHF
>-|TRBD1|TRBJ1-1|TRBV11-3
TGTGCCAGCAGCTTAAAGACAGGGTTTGACACTGAAGCTTTCTTT
CASSLKTGFDTEAFF
>-|-|TRBJ2-2|TRBV7-9
TGTGCCAGCATCAAAGTGGAGGGGCCCGGGGAGCTGTTTTTT
CASIKVEGPGELFF
>-|TRBD2|TRBJ2-1|TRBV6-1
TGTGCCAGCAGTGATGCGGGAGGGCCCAACAATGAGCAGTTCTTC
CASSDAGGPNNEQFF
>-|-|TRBJ2-4|TRBV11-3
TGTGCCAGCAGCTTAGCTGGGGCGTGGTGGCCCAAAAACATTCAGTACTTC
CASSLAGAWWPKNIQYF
>-|-|TRBJ1-1|TRBV9
TGTGCCAGCAGCCAGATGGCAGAGAACACTGAAGCTTTCTTT
CASSQMAENTEAFF
>once|-|TRBJ2-1|TRBV7-9
TGTGCCAGCAGCTTCCCTCTGCCGTTAAAGAGCTCCTACAATGAGCAGTTCTTC
CASSFPLPLKSSYNEQFF
>-|-|TRBJ1-4|TRBV6-5
TGTGCCAGCAGTCCCACGCAGGGGCCGGGGGAAAAACTGTTTTTT
CASSPTQGPGEKLFF
>-|-|TRBJ1-1|TRBV3-1/TRBV3-2
TGTGCCAGCAGCCAAGCGTCGGGGTCCCTTAGAGGAGCTTTCTTT
CASSQASGSLRGAFF
>-|TRBD1|TRBJ2-1|TRBV19
TGTGCCAGTAGTAAGAGGGGGACAGGCTCCTACAATGAGCAGTTCTTC
CASSKRGTGSYNEQFF
>few|-|TRBJ1-6|TRBV15
TGTGCCACCAGCAGAGAAATTACAGGCCGGTCACCCCTCCACTTT
CATSREITGRSPLHF
>-|-|TRBJ1-2|TRBV29-1
TGCAGCGTTGAAAGAAACGGGAGGGCGCGTGGCTACACCTTC
CSVERNGRARGYTF
>-|-|TRBJ2-7|TRBV6-5
TGTGCCAGCAGAGCAGGGGCCTCCTACGAGCAGTACTTC
CASRAGASYEQYF
>-|-|TRBJ1-6|TRBV9
TGTGCCAGCAGCGTAGCTACGGAGTGGGGCAATAATTCACCCCTCCACTTT
CASSVATEWGNNSPLHF
>-|-|TRBJ2-3|TRBV29-1
TGCAGCGTTTTGACAGGCACAGATACGCAGTATTTT
CSVLTGTDTQYF
>-|-|TRBJ1-6|TRBV7-8
TGTGCCAGCAGCTTATATTCGGCAGGGGATTCACCCCTCCACTTT
CASSLYSAGDSPLHF
>-|-|TRBJ1-4|TRBV4-3
TGCGCCAGCAGCCTCGGACGGGGAGAAAAACTGTTTTTT
CASSLGRGEKLFF
>-|-|TRBJ2-1|TRBV7-2
TGTGCCAGCAGCCTTAAAGCGGGCTCCTACAATGAGCAGTTCTTC
CASSLKAGSYNEQFF
>many|TRBD1|TRBJ2-1|TRBV7-9
TGTGCCAGCAGCCCTCGTGGGACAGGGTCCAATGAGCAGTTCTTC
CASSPRGTGSNEQFF
>-|-|TRBJ2-2|TRBV5-1
TGCGCCAGCAGCTCAGCGACCCTACGGGGGACCGGGGAGCTGTTTTTT
CASSSATLRGTGELFF
>-|TRBD1|TRBJ1-5|TRBV15
TGTGCCACCAGCAGCGACAGGGCTGTCCAGCCCCAGCATTTT
CATSSDRAVQPQHF
>-|TRBD1|TRBJ1-6|TRBV6-5
TGTGCCAGCAGCGACAGGGGAAGTTCACCCCTCCACTTT
CASSDRGSSPLHF
>-|-|TRBJ1-5|TRBV3-1/TRBV3-2
TGTGCCAGCAGCCAAGAGATAGGAGGGCCCCAGCATTTT
CASSQEIGGPQHF
>-|-|TRBJ2-7|TRBV10-3
TGTGCCATCAGTGGGCGACAGAACAGCCACGAGCAGTACTTC
CAISGRQNSHEQYF